These 10 T cell receptor beta chains were all obtained from the same sample, sequenced in a study of T-cell reconstitution after alpha-beta-depleted transplantation in children (dated by TCRdb to 2016 to 2018). The library came from PCR. This sample was sequenced with an Illumina HiSeq 2500. TCR libraries were prepared with molecular barcoding, using unique molecular identifiers to normalize TCRbeta repertoire quantification. In TCRdb, the public reads were trimmed at Q25 with fastp and aligned with MiXCR, with productive beta chains retained. All rows with the same CDR3 protein become a single entry with the most common DNA and genes. This sample is represented by approximately 490,000 distinct CDR3 sequences; about an eighth of them were singletons. Of the sample, under 7% falls within the top ten clones. The material sequenced was PBMCs from the stem cell graft donor, taken from the stem cell graft. The receptor source for this set is a human donor who donated a stem cell graft to a child with combined immunodeficiency.

This clonotype appeared a few times. The chain combines TRBV20-1 with TRBJ2-7; TRBD2 matches at 8 bases. Germline lookup yields CDR1 DFQATT and CDR2 SNEGSKA (reference sequence). CDR3 length: 13 amino acids. The trim removed 5 bases at V and 4 bases at J, leaving 7 bases unmatched. The CDR3 DNA reads TGCAGTGCTCGGGAGGGGTCAGGGTACGAGCAGTACTTC. Translated, it gives CSAREGSGYEQYF.

This chain joins TRBV29-1 and TRBJ2-1; 8 bases line up with TRBD2. Germline V gives CDR1 SQVTM, CDR2 ANQGSEA. CDR3 size: 15 residues. V lost 1 base, J lost 9 bases, and 11 bases stayed unmatched. The CDR3 nucleotides read TGCAGCGTTGAAGGGCGGGAGGCGTCAGGGGCTGAGCAGTTCTTC. Protein: CSVEGREASGAEQFF.

This clonotype was counted only a few times. V and J are TRBV20-1 and TRBJ2-3; tentative D call: TRBD2 (6 bases). Germline assignment: CDR1 DFQATT and CDR2 SNEGSKA (reference sequence). V was pared by 6 bases and J by 0 bases, with 16 bases between. The CDR3 runs 15 residues. The CDR3 spells CSATSASGSTDTQYF. Written as DNA, the CDR3 is TGCAGTGCAACAAGTGCAAGCGGGAGCACAGATACGCAGTATTTT.

V is TRBV6-2 or TRBV6-3 and J is TRBJ1-5; D might be TRBD1 (6 bases). The ends were cut back, 0 bases at V and 4 bases at J, with 19 bases in the middle. The CDR3 is made up of 18 amino acids. Germline V gene lookup returns CDR1 MNHEY and CDR2 SVGEGT. The CDR3 is CASSYSNWGRFGNQPQHF. The CDR3 DNA reads as TGTGCCAGCAGTTACTCGAATTGGGGGCGGTTTGGAAATCAGCCCCAGCATTTT.

The rearrangement links TRBV5-1 to TRBJ2-7, with TRBD2 matching 13 bases. Germline CDR1 reads SGHRS; CDR2 reads YFSETQ. The CDR3 has 15 residues. V was clipped by 4 bases and J by 7 bases; unmatched bases: 8. The DNA for the CDR3 is TGCGCCAGCAGCGGCGGGACTAGCGGGGTTTGGGAGCAGTACTTC. Protein product: CASSGGTSGVWEQYF.

This clonotype was found many times. The chain employs TRBV20-1 and TRBJ2-1; the match to TRBD2 covers 13 bases. This CDR3 is 15 amino acids long. With V trimmed by 5 bases and J by 5 bases, 6 bases remained unmatched. Germline assignment: CDR1 DFQATT and CDR2 SNEGSKA (reference sequence). The CDR3 DNA is TGCAGTGCTGTACCAGGGACTAGCGGGAACAATGAGCAGTTCTTC. Its translation is CSAVPGTSGNNEQFF.

This clonotype was recorded a few times. The V call is TRBV6-2 or TRBV6-3, the J call TRBJ2-1; no firm D call. V was clipped by 2 bases and J by 7 bases, with 6 bases between them. Looked up from germline, CDR1 is MNHEY and CDR2 is SVGEGT. The CDR3 is made up of 12 amino acids. The CDR3 loop is CASSYPSNEQFF. CDR3 bases: TGTGCCAGCAGTTACCCCTCAAATGAGCAGTTCTTC.

This clonotype was recorded a few times. This chain joins TRBV7-6 and TRBJ1-4; D is ambiguous. The CDR3 runs 16 residues. Germline-derived CDR1 and CDR2 are SGHVS and FNYEAQ. V dropped 1 base and J dropped 0 bases, with 9 bases sitting between them. The CDR3 reads CASSLEGGATNEKLFF. Here the CDR3 DNA reads TGTGCCAGCAGCTTAGAGGGCGGGGCAACTAATGAAAAACTGTTTTTT.

The rearrangement links TRBV7-2 to TRBJ2-1; no clear D. Trimming took 8 bases from V and 5 from J, leaving 10 bases between them. The CDR3 covers 12 residues. Germline V gene lookup returns CDR1 SGHTA and CDR2 FQGNSA. In DNA, the CDR3 is TGTGCCAGCCTAGAGATGGACAATGAGCAGTTCTTC. As protein: CASLEMDNEQFF.

This clonotype was found many times. The genes are TRBV27 and TRBJ2-7, with D unclear. Trimming left V 5 bases short and J 2 bases short, with 4 bases between. Germline V CDR1 and CDR2: MNHEY, SMNVEV (reference sequence). This CDR3 contains 11 residues. The CDR3 reads CASSIPYEQYF. The CDR3 DNA reads as TGTGCCAGCAGTATTCCCTACGAGCAGTACTTC.